In its sample, the clone carrying this T cell receptor (beta chain) was seen a few times. Its matching antigen is unknown. The entry originates in a study of cytomegalovirus exposure and HLA in healthy donors. The CDR3 has 14 amino acids. Between the trimmed V and J ends, which lost 1 base and 2 bases, there was a span of 10 bases. Germline V gene sequence: CDR1 SGHRS, CDR2 YFSETQ. In the PCR, 60 Vbeta and 13 Jbeta primers were used. Clones were read by immunoSEQ multiplex PCR, and TCRdb kept only the in-frame ones, dropping some. The sample lists 95,000 to 130,000 clones, less than 80% occurring once. Study-wide results and caveats: The later analysis indicated that the majority of CMV-associated TCR beta chains appeared HLA-restricted.

This TCR was recovered from a woman aged 35 to 49 in good health and CMV-seropositive. This sequence joins TRBV5-1 and TRBJ2-7; TRBD1 is a possible D gene (6 bases). Material: PBMCs. The CDR3 loop is CASSLSDSPYEQYF. DNA for the CDR3: TGCGCCAGCAGCTTGTCGGACAGTCCCTACGAGCAGTACTTC.